These 6 T cell receptor beta chains share one sample of origin, sequenced in a study of response to subunit inactivated influenza vaccine. TCRdb reanalysed the RT-PCR reads using MiXCR and keeps one entry per CDR3 protein. The data contain hundreds of thousands of distinct CDR3 sequences, 15% to 20% of them seen just once; the ten biggest clones take up 11%. Material: PBMCs from blood, obtained roughly 5 days after vaccination. The receptors were gathered from a man aged 45 to 65 who received an inactivated influenza vaccine.

In DNA, the CDR3 is TGCAGTGCTAGAGGGACAGGGGGTCCTAACACTGAAGCTTTCTTT. Protein product: CSARGTGGPNTEAFF. The chain is built from TRBV20-1 and TRBJ1-1; TRBD1 aligns across 10 bases. After removal of 1 base from V and 2 bases from J, the junction contained 4 bases not matched to a gene. The CDR3 is 15 residues long. Germline CDR1 and CDR2: DFQATT and SNEGSKA (reference sequence).

A remark on this clonotype: Sequence at one end of the junction differs from germline and may be a read error. V is TRBV11-2 and J is TRBJ2-1; a possible D gene is TRBD1 (6 bases). The CDR3 runs to 13 residues. Per germline, CDR1 SGHAT and CDR2 FQNNGV. Written as DNA, the CDR3 is TGTGCCAGCAGCTCTCCCCGGGGCAGGGGAGAGATCTTC. Translated, it gives CASSSPRGRGEIF.

The chain combines TRBV6-2 or TRBV6-3 with TRBJ2-5; 8 positions match TRBD1. CDR3 length: 16 amino acids. Germline assignment: CDR1 MNHEY and CDR2 SVGEGT. J lost 1 base, V lost 0 bases, and 4 bases had no gene match. CDR3 in DNA: TGTGCCAGCAGTTACTCGCCAGGGGGCTTCCAAGAGACCCAGTACTTC. Translated: CASSYSPGGFQETQYF.

The chain joins TRBV20-1 to TRBJ2-7; 9 bases are shared with TRBD2. This CDR3 region has 13 residues. Germline CDR1 DFQATT, CDR2 SNEGSKA (reference sequence). The CDR3 sequence: CSALSGGNYEQYF. For the CDR3, the DNA is TGCAGCGCCCTTAGCGGGGGTAACTACGAGCAGTACTTC.

This clonotype turned up a few times. The gene calls are TRBV20-1 and TRBJ2-2; 8 nucleotides agree with TRBD2. This CDR3 spans 15 amino acids. The ends lost 5 bases at V and 3 bases at J; junction bases unmatched: 8. CDR1 is DFQATT and CDR2 is SNEGSKA in the germline V gene (reference sequence). CDR3 amino acids: CSAGPGTRDTGELFF. CDR3 coding DNA: TGCAGTGCTGGACCCGGGACTAGAGACACCGGGGAGCTGTTTTTT.

This clonotype occurred a few times. The chain carries TRBV15 and TRBJ2-3, with D uncertain. CDR1 and CDR2 (germline): LNHNV, YYDKDF (reference sequence). This CDR3 has 14 residues. The V end lost 9 bases, the J end lost 0 bases, and 13 bases lay between the germline ends. The CDR3 protein is CATERSSSTDTQYF. CDR3 sequence (DNA): TGTGCCACAGAGAGGAGTTCTAGCACAGATACGCAGTATTTT. The full variable domain, its missing parts supplied by reference TRBV15 and TRBJ2-3, is DAMVIQNPRYQVTQFGKPVTLSCSQTLNHNVMYWYQQKSSQAPKLLFHYYDKDFNNEADTPDNFQSRRPNTSFCFLDIRSPGLGDTAMYLCATERSSSTDTQYFGPGTRLTVL.